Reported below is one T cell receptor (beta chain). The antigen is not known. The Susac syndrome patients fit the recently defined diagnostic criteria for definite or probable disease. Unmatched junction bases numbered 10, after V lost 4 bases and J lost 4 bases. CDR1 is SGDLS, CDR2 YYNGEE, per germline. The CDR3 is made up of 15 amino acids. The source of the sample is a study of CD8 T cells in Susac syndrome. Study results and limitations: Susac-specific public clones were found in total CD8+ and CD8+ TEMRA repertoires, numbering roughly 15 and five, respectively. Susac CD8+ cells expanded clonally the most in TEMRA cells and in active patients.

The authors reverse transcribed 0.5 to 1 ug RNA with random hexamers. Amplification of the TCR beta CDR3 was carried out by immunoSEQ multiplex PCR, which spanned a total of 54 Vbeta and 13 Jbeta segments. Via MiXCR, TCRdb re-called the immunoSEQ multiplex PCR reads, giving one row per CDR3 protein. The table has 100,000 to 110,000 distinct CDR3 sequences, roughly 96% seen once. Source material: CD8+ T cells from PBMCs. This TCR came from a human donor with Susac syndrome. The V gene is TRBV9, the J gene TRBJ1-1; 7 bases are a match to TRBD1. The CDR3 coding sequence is TGTGCCAGCAGCCCTTCGACAGGGCCGGTCACTGAAGCTTTCTTT. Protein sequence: CASSPSTGPVTEAFF.